Listed below are T cell receptor beta chains from one sample, sequenced in a study of STAT5B mutations in CD4+ large granular lymphocyte leukemia. Profiling relied on immunoSEQ multiplex PCR, and the TCRdb table lists in-frame clones only, not all of them. The table lists roughly 48,000 clones, around 70% of them singletons, with 1.5% in the top ten. The specimen was CD4+ T cells from blood buffy coats. Source of these receptors: a human donor in good health. Both conserved end residues are part of each CDR3. Each record gives: V gene, clone size, D gene, J gene, CDR3 DNA, CDR3 protein. A D gene is named only where the DNA matches it firmly. Where a row states a size, it is once, few, many or the class of an expanded clone; other rows omit it.

>TRBV9|NA|NA|TRBJ2-7
TGTGCCAGCAGCGGGGGTGTGACCTCTGCCTACGAGCAGTACTTC
CASSGGVTSAYEQYF
>TRBV7-6|once|NA|TRBJ2-2
TGTGCCAGCAGCTTAGGGGGGACGAACACCGGGGAGCTGTTTTTT
CASSLGGTNTGELFF
>TRBV28|NA|TRBD1|TRBJ2-5
TGTGCCAGCGACAGGGGCAGTTACTTC
CASDRGSYF
>TRBV27|NA|TRBD1|TRBJ1-6
TGTGCCAGCAGTTTATCGGGACAGGATACATCACCCCTCCACTTT
CASSLSGQDTSPLHF
>TRBV7-2|few|NA|TRBJ1-4
TGTGCCAGCAGCGTGCAGGGTAGGGAAAAACTGTTTTTT
CASSVQGREKLFF
>TRBV15|NA|TRBD1|TRBJ1-2
TGTGCCACCAGCAGAGACGGACAGGATGGCTACACCTTC
CATSRDGQDGYTF
>TRBV7-6|NA|NA|TRBJ2-3
TGTGCCAGCAGCCCCACGGGAAGCACAGATACGCAGTATTTT
CASSPTGSTDTQYF
>TRBV7-2|NA|NA|TRBJ1-1
TGTGCCAGCAGCTTCGGGGGGGACACTGAAGCTTTCTTT
CASSFGGDTEAFF
>TRBV5-4|NA|NA|TRBJ2-2
TGTGCCAGCAGCACGGACTTAGCGAACACCGGGGAGCTGTTTTTT
CASSTDLANTGELFF
>TRBV5-6|NA|NA|TRBJ1-4
TGTGCCAGCAGCCCCGGAGTGAGTGTAGGAGCTAATGAAAAACTGTTTTTT
CASSPGVSVGANEKLFF
>TRBV9|NA|TRBD2|TRBJ2-3
TGTGCCAGCAGCGGCTTACTAGCGGGGAGCACAGATACGCAGTATTTT
CASSGLLAGSTDTQYF
>TRBV27|NA|NA|TRBJ1-5
TGTGCCAGCGCTCGAATGGGTGGGGTCTCGTCGTATGAGCCCCAGCATTTT
CASARMGGVSSYEPQHF
>TRBV7-2|NA|TRBD1|TRBJ2-1
TGTGCCAGCAGCGCCGGACAGGGGAACTACAATGAGCAGTTCTTC
CASSAGQGNYNEQFF
>TRBV27|NA|NA|TRBJ1-2
TGTGCCAGCAGTTTCGGGTGGAGAAATGGCTACACCTTC
CASSFGWRNGYTF
>TRBV5-1|NA|TRBD1|TRBJ1-4
TGCGCCAGCAGCTTGGGGACAGGGGTTGAAAAACTGTTTTTT
CASSLGTGVEKLFF
>TRBV14|NA|NA|TRBJ2-5
TGTGCCAGCAGCCAAGGGTGGCCCAGCGGGGAGACCCAGTACTTC
CASSQGWPSGETQYF
>TRBV10-3|NA|TRBD1|TRBJ2-3
TGTGCCATCAGTGACAGGGGGCGGACAGATACGCAGTATTTT
CAISDRGRTDTQYF
>TRBV5-8|NA|NA|TRBJ2-7
TGTGCCAGCAGCTCCTCTTACTACGAGCAGTACTTC
CASSSSYYEQYF
>TRBV6-1|NA|NA|TRBJ2-3
TGTGCCAGCAGGAACGTCCGGGGCGATACGCAGTATTTT
CASRNVRGDTQYF
>TRBV7-9|NA|NA|TRBJ2-1
TGTGCCAGCAGCGATAGTAATGTAGCCTACAATGAGCAGTTCTTC
CASSDSNVAYNEQFF
>TRBV5-8|once|NA|TRBJ1-1
TGTGCCAGCAGCTTCCCCACAAAAGGGACGAACACTGAAGCTTTCTTT
CASSFPTKGTNTEAFF
>TRBV11-2|NA|TRBD1|TRBJ1-1
TGTGCCAGCAGCTCCCAACAGGGGTCCACTGAAGCTTTCTTT
CASSSQQGSTEAFF
>TRBV7-2|NA|TRBD2|TRBJ2-3
TGTGCCAGCAGCCCCCGACTAGCGGGGGGCTTCGGGGGCACAGATACGCAGTATTTT
CASSPRLAGGFGGTDTQYF
>TRBV18|NA|NA|TRBJ1-5
TGTGCCAGCTCACCCATAACTGAAGATCAGCCCCAGCATTTT
CASSPITEDQPQHF
>TRBV10-3|NA|NA|TRBJ2-7
TGTGCCATCAGTGAGGGTCGCAAGGGGGGGGAGCAGTACTTC
CAISEGRKGGEQYF
>TRBV6-1|NA|TRBD1|TRBJ2-7
TGTGCCAGCAGTCCGGGACAGGTTTACTACGAGCAGTACTTC
CASSPGQVYYEQYF
>TRBV2|NA|TRBD1|TRBJ2-5
TGTGCCAGCGAAAAGGACAGGGGGGGAGAGACCCAGTACTTC
CASEKDRGGETQYF
>TRBV6-1|NA|NA|TRBJ2-5
TGTGCCAGCAGTGAAGGGGCAGGTGGGATCCAAGAGACCCAGTACTTC
CASSEGAGGIQETQYF
>TRBV18|NA|NA|TRBJ1-1
TGTGCCAGCTCACCGCAACGGGACACTGAAGCTTTCTTT
CASSPQRDTEAFF
>TRBV28|NA|NA|TRBJ1-5
TGTGCCAGCAGTCGGGACAGCAATCAGCCCCAGCATTTT
CASSRDSNQPQHF
>TRBV6-1|NA|TRBD1|TRBJ1-5
TGTGCCAGCCAAGAAAACAGGGGAAATCAGCCCCAGCATTTT
CASQENRGNQPQHF
>TRBV2|few|TRBD1|TRBJ1-6
TGTGCCAGCAGCCGATGGGACAGCTCCTATAATTCACCCCTCCACTTT
CASSRWDSSYNSPLHF
>TRBV6-1|NA|TRBD1|TRBJ1-5
TGTGCCAGCCAAATAGCCGGGACAGCTAATCAGCCCCAGCATTTT
CASQIAGTANQPQHF
>TRBV29-1|NA|TRBD1|TRBJ1-5
TGCAGCGTTGGAGGAGGGGGCCTCGCCTGGGGCAATCAGCCCCAGCATTTT
CSVGGGGLAWGNQPQHF
>TRBV7-9|NA|TRBD1|TRBJ2-5
TGTGCCAGCAGCCCGACAGGGGGCAGGACCCAGTACTTC
CASSPTGGRTQYF
>TRBV6-5|NA|TRBD1|TRBJ1-2
TGTGCCAGCCGACAGGGGGCGTCCTATGGCTACACCTTC
CASRQGASYGYTF
>TRBV6-1|NA|NA|TRBJ1-6
TGTGCCAGCAGTGCCCTGGGGGGGCTGTCTAATTCACCCCTCCACTTT
CASSALGGLSNSPLHF
>TRBV30|NA|NA|TRBJ1-6
TGTGCCTGGTATTCGGGGACCAGACTCCACTTT
CAWYSGTRLHF
>TRBV7-2|NA|NA|TRBJ1-2
TGTGCCAGCAGCGCAGGGTCCTCTGGCTACACCTTC
CASSAGSSGYTF
>TRBV19|few|NA|TRBJ1-1
TGTGCCAGTAGTATCCGGGGGGCTAACACTGAAGCTTTCTTT
CASSIRGANTEAFF
>TRBV2|NA|NA|TRBJ1-3
TGTGCCAGTAGTGGGAACGGAGAGAACACCATATATTTT
CASSGNGENTIYF
>TRBV27|NA|TRBD1|TRBJ2-3
TGTGCCAGCAGTCTGCGACAGGGAAGCACAGATACGCAGTATTTT
CASSLRQGSTDTQYF
>TRBV29-1|NA|NA|TRBJ1-5
TGCAGCGTTGAAATTGGGACTTCGGCCCAGCATTTT
CSVEIGTSAQHF
>TRBV6-6|NA|NA|TRBJ2-2
TGTGCCAGCAGAGACGGGGGTAACACCGGGGAGCTGTTTTTT
CASRDGGNTGELFF
>TRBV7-2|once|TRBD2|TRBJ2-5
TGTGCCAGCAGCTGGACCGGGACTAGCGGGAGTACAGCGGAGACCCAGTACTTC
CASSWTGTSGSTAETQYF
>TRBV5-1|NA|TRBD1|TRBJ2-5
TGCGCCAGCAGCTTCGACAGGGTCAACCAAGAGACCCAGTACTTC
CASSFDRVNQETQYF
>TRBV19|NA|NA|TRBJ1-2
TGTGCCAGTAGTATAGAGGAGGGCGGAGCAGGCTACACCTTC
CASSIEEGGAGYTF
>TRBV4-1|NA|NA|TRBJ2-3
TGCGCCAGCAGCCAAGATCCGGGGGTCACAGATACGCAGTATTTT
CASSQDPGVTDTQYF
>TRBV4-1|NA|NA|TRBJ1-2
TGCGCCAGCAGCCAAGAGAGGCTAAATAACTATGGCTACACCTTC
CASSQERLNNYGYTF